What follows are 31 T cell receptor beta chains derived from one specimen sequenced in a study of beta chain features in type 1 diabetes. Sequencing targeted expressed TCRB transcripts, as all isolated RNA had been reverse transcribed. TCRdb's copy holds only in-frame clones and misses some; the assay was immunoSEQ multiplex PCR. Among under 300,000 clones listed, roughly 17% were seen once. Study findings and constraints: Within each of all four CD4+ subsets, Type 1 diabetes patients had TCRB CDR3s that were moderately but significantly shorter.

These receptors have no known antigen. The sequencing input was naive CD4+ T cells from blood. These receptors all stem from a young man with type 1 diabetes.

This chain connects TRBV29-1 to TRBJ2-2; 9 bases are shared with TRBD1. V lost 3 bases and J lost 2; bases outside the gene matches: 1. CDR3 length: 14 residues. Germline CDR1 SQVTM, CDR2 ANQGSEA. CDR3: CSVEGQGNTGELFF. Written as DNA, the CDR3 is TGCAGCGTTGAGGGACAGGGAAACACCGGGGAGCTGTTTTTT.

This clone was seen a handful of times. The genes are TRBV30 and TRBJ2-7, with 11 bases lining up with TRBD2. The germline gives CDR1 GTSNPN, CDR2 SVGIG (reference sequence). V gave up 3 bases and J gave up 3 bases; unmatched junction bases: 7. The CDR3 contains 15 residues. CDR3 residues: CAWRPFTSGSYEQYF. CDR3 nucleotide sequence: TGTGCCTGGAGACCCTTTACTAGCGGGAGCTACGAGCAGTACTTC.

The rearrangement joins TRBV30 to TRBJ1-1; no definite D call. The V gene's germline CDR1 is GTSNPN and CDR2 SVGIG (reference sequence). The CDR3 sequence is 11 residues long. Trimming removed 0 bases from V and 7 bases from J, with 6 bases in between. The CDR3 DNA sequence: TGTGCCTGGAGTGTACAGATTGAAGCTTTCTTT. Protein: CAWSVQIEAFF.

V is TRBV29-1 and J is TRBJ2-7; tentative D call: TRBD2 (5 bases). Germline CDR1 and CDR2: SQVTM and ANQGSEA. The CDR3 is 13 amino acids. V was shortened by 6 bases and J by 2 bases, with 14 bases between the two germline ends. The CDR3 protein is CSVTGPGTYEQYF. DNA of the CDR3: TGCAGCGTGACCGGGCCGGGAACCTACGAGCAGTACTTC.

This chain joins TRBV18 and TRBJ2-7; D perhaps matches TRBD1 (6 bases). Germline V gives CDR1 KGHSH, CDR2 LQKENI. The CDR3 contains 13 residues. Trimming removed 3 bases from V and 5 bases from J, with 11 bases in between. CDR3: CASSPFRQDEQYF. CDR3 nucleotides: TGTGCCAGCTCACCCTTTAGACAGGACGAGCAGTACTTC.

V usage is TRBV7-9 and J usage is TRBJ2-7, with TRBD2 matching over 8 bases. The CDR3 length is 15 residues. The V and J ends lost 7 bases and 3 bases, in that order; junction bases with no gene match: 11. Germline V gene data show CDR1 as SEHNR and CDR2 as FQNEAQ (reference sequence). In DNA form, the CDR3 reads TGTGCCAGCACGCTAGGGAGCGGGAGTATCTACGAGCAGTACTTC. This gives the protein CASTLGSGSIYEQYF.

CDR3 residues: CASSQDGRDEQFF. For the CDR3, the DNA is TGCGCCAGCAGCCAAGATGGGAGGGACGAGCAGTTCTTC. The chain uses TRBV4-3 and TRBJ2-1, with 7 nucleotides matching TRBD2. Germline CDR1 is LGHNA and CDR2 is YSLEER. V was clipped by 0 bases and J by 10 bases; unmatched bases: 3. This CDR3 comprises 13 residues.

This clone has just a few counts. This chain joins TRBV5-6 and TRBJ2-3; the match to TRBD1 covers 7 bases. The CDR3 extends over 14 amino acids. The V gene end was trimmed by 4 bases and the J gene end by 2 bases; junction bases not matched to a gene: 4. Germline lookup yields CDR1 SGHDT and CDR2 YYEEEE. CDR3 sequence (DNA): TGTGCCAGCAGCCCCGACAGGGCCACAGATACGCAGTATTTT. Its protein product is CASSPDRATDTQYF.

J is TRBJ2-7 and V is TRBV28, with TRBD1 identical over 11 bases. Germline V gene sequence: CDR1 MDHEN, CDR2 SYDVKM. Germline trimming cut 4 bases from V and 3 bases from J; bases unmatched to any gene: 8. This CDR3 comprises 16 residues. CDR3: CASSSPAGQGGYEQYF. The CDR3 DNA reads as TGTGCCAGCAGTTCCCCGGCGGGACAGGGGGGCTACGAGCAGTACTTC.

The CDR3 spells CASSRDSNQETQYF. CDR3 bases: TGCGCCAGTTCCCGGGACAGTAACCAAGAGACCCAGTACTTC. The chain has TRBV5-1 and TRBJ2-5, with TRBD1 matching 7 bases. Looked up from germline, CDR1 is SGHRS and CDR2 is YFSETQ. The length of the CDR3 is 14 residues. Trimming at V came to 8 bases and at J to 0 bases, leaving 7 bases not matched to a gene.

Only a few counts were recorded for this clone. The chain has TRBV7-2 and TRBJ2-7; 9 bases match TRBD1. Germline V gene lookup returns CDR1 SGHTA and CDR2 FQGNSA. CDR3 length: 16 amino acids. J was trimmed by 4 bases and V by 3 bases; bases with no gene match: 10. Here the CDR3 DNA reads TGTGCCAGCAGCTTGGGAGTGGGACAGGGTCGGTACGAGCAGTACTTC. It encodes CASSLGVGQGRYEQYF. The full variable domain, its missing parts supplied by reference TRBV7-2 and TRBJ2-7, is GAGVSQSPSNKVTEKGKDVELRCDPISGHTALYWYRQSLGQGLEFLIYFQGNSAPDKSGLPSDRFSAERTGGSVSTLTIQRTQQEDSAVYLCASSLGVGQGRYEQYFGPGTRLTVT.

The chain combines TRBV4-3 with TRBJ2-7, with 10 bases that match TRBD2. CDR1 and CDR2 (germline): LGHNA, YSLEER. Trimming removed 4 bases from V and 4 bases from J; junction bases left unmatched: 7. This CDR3 comprises 15 residues. The CDR3 region is CASSPILAGQYEQYF. The CDR3 coding sequence is TGCGCCAGCAGCCCCATACTAGCGGGACAATACGAGCAGTACTTC.

The chain links TRBV6-5 to TRBJ2-5, with D hard to call. The CDR3 loop spans 11 amino acids. Deletions cut 2 bases from V and 3 bases from J, with 1 base between. CDR1 is MNHEY, CDR2 SVGAGI, per germline. CDR3 residues: CASSYEETQYF. Here the CDR3 DNA reads TGTGCCAGCAGTTACGAAGAGACCCAGTACTTC.

The V call is TRBV5-1, the J call TRBJ2-3, with 9 positions matching TRBD2. Trimming took 4 bases from V and 3 from J; bases not matched to a gene: 6. Germline loops: CDR1 SGHRS, CDR2 YFSETQ. There are 15 residues in the CDR3. The CDR3 spells CASSGSGSGTDTQYF. CDR3 in DNA: TGCGCCAGCAGCGGTAGCGGGAGTGGAACAGATACGCAGTATTTT.

The J gene is TRBJ2-3, the V gene TRBV27, with 9 bases lining up with TRBD1. Germline-derived CDR1 and CDR2 are MNHEY and SMNVEV (reference sequence). The CDR3 loop spans 13 amino acids. After removal of 10 bases from V and 2 bases from J, the junction contained 4 bases not matched to a gene. CDR3 nucleotide sequence: TGTGCCACCAGGACAGGGGCCACAGATACGCAGTATTTT. Its protein product is CATRTGATDTQYF.

This clone showed up just a few times. The CDR3 sequence is CASSPGQGPENIQYF. The CDR3 DNA sequence: TGCGCCAGCAGCCCGGGACAGGGGCCGGAAAACATTCAGTACTTC. The chain carries TRBV4-1 and TRBJ2-4; 10 bases fit TRBD1. The CDR3 is 15 residues long. V was clipped by 4 bases and J by 5 bases; unmatched bases: 5. Germline V gene sequence: CDR1 MGHRA, CDR2 YSYEKL.

This clone was observed a few times. The chain is built from TRBV30 and TRBJ2-1; D not resolved. CDR3 size: 12 residues. V shed 4 bases and J shed 7 bases, with 11 bases lying between them. Germline CDR1 is GTSNPN and CDR2 is SVGIG (reference sequence). Here the CDR3 reads CAWKVLGNEQFF. The CDR3 coding sequence is TGTGCCTGGAAGGTGCTGGGGAATGAGCAGTTCTTC.

This clone was seen once. The chain employs TRBV15 and TRBJ2-7; D might be TRBD1 (6 bases). The CDR3 has 16 residues. Germline CDR1 reads LNHNV; CDR2 reads YYDKDF (reference sequence). The V and J ends lost 5 bases and 3 bases respectively, with 20 bases between them. CDR3 bases: TGTGCCACCAGCGACCGAAACAGGGACATCAGCTACGAGCAGTACTTC. Residues: CATSDRNRDISYEQYF. Supplemented by reference TRBV15 and TRBJ2-7, the full variable domain reads DAMVIQNPRYQVTQFGKPVTLSCSQTLNHNVMYWYQQKSSQAPKLLFHYYDKDFNNEADTPDNFQSRRPNTSFCFLDIRSPGLGDTAMYLCATSDRNRDISYEQYFGPGTRLTVT.

This clone was seen a few times. The chain is built from TRBV7-9 and TRBJ2-3, with D perhaps being TRBD1 or TRBD2 (5 bases each). Per germline, CDR1 SEHNR and CDR2 FQNEAQ (reference sequence). This CDR3 is 16 amino acids long. V lost 5 bases and J lost 0, with 15 bases in between. DNA for the CDR3: TGTGCCAGCAGCCTGGGGACGGGAACTAGCACAGATACGCAGTATTTT. It translates to CASSLGTGTSTDTQYF.

In this sample, this clone turned up a few times. V and J are TRBV7-2 and TRBJ2-3; the D gene could be TRBD1 or TRBD2 (5 bases each). The CDR3 is 15 amino acids. The V end was cut by 3 bases, the J end by 8 bases, with 18 bases between. The germline V gene has CDR1 SGHTA and CDR2 FQGNSA. CDR3 in amino acids: CASSFGTPRLGTQYF. CDR3 bases: TGTGCCAGCAGCTTCGGGACGCCGCGTCTCGGTACGCAGTATTTT.

The J gene is TRBJ2-7, the V gene TRBV5-1, with TRBD2 matching over 11 bases. Germline-derived CDR1 and CDR2 are SGHRS and YFSETQ. J lost 13 bases, V lost 0 bases, and 9 bases had no gene match. The CDR3 length is 14 residues. CDR3 DNA sequence: TGCGCCAGCAGCTTGGGGACTAGCGGGTACGAAGGTTACTTC. Its translation: CASSLGTSGYEGYF. Filled out from reference TRBV5-1 and TRBJ2-7, the complete variable domain reads KAGVTQTPRYLIKTRGQQVTLSCSPISGHRSVSWYQQTPGQGLQFLFEYFSETQRNKGNFPGRFSGRQFSNSRSEMNVSTLELGDSALYLCASSLGTSGYEGYFGPGTRLTVT.

V and J are TRBV9 and TRBJ2-7, with 7 bases lining up with TRBD2. The J segment lost 3 bases and the V segment lost 2 bases, leaving 8 bases of the junction unmatched. The CDR3 contains 15 residues. CDR1 is SGDLS, CDR2 YYNGEE, per germline. The CDR3, as DNA: TGTGCCAGCAGCGTGAGTGGGGGAGGGAACTACGAGCAGTACTTC. It yields the protein CASSVSGGGNYEQYF.

The chain recombines TRBV7-9 with TRBJ2-1; 9 positions agree with TRBD1. Germline V gene lookup returns CDR1 SEHNR and CDR2 FQNEAQ (reference sequence). There are 16 residues in the CDR3. Trimming took 7 bases from V and 5 from J; bases not matched to a gene: 12. CDR3 nucleotides: TGTGCCAGCATCCCCCGACGACAGGGGGGTCACAATGAGCAGTTCTTC. Its translation: CASIPRRQGGHNEQFF.

The chain employs TRBV7-3 and TRBJ2-1; D is possibly TRBD2 (5 bases). V was clipped by 9 bases and J by 9 bases, with 12 bases between them. The CDR3 runs 11 residues. Germline CDR1 SGHTA, CDR2 FQGTGA. CDR3 region: CASASGLEQFF. In DNA, the CDR3 is TGTGCCAGTGCCAGCGGCCTTGAGCAGTTCTTC.

This clone was observed a few times. The chain is built from TRBV7-9 and TRBJ2-1, with D perhaps TRBD2 (5 bases). V gave up 1 base and J gave up 0 bases, with 7 bases separating them. This CDR3 has 15 residues. Germline-derived CDR1 and CDR2 are SEHNR and FQNEAQ (reference sequence). The DNA for the CDR3 is TGTGCCAGCAGCTTAGGGACTTACTCCTACAATGAGCAGTTCTTC. As protein: CASSLGTYSYNEQFF. Full variable domain (outside the CDR3, taken from reference TRBV7-9 and TRBJ2-1): DTGVSQNPRHKITKRGQNVTFRCDPISEHNRLYWYRQTLGQGPEFLTYFQNEAQLEKSRLLSDRFSAERPKGSFSTLEIQRTEQGDSAMYLCASSLGTYSYNEQFFGPGTRLTVL.

The CDR3 bases are TGTGCCAGCAGTTCAGGAGGAGCGGGGACCCAGTACTTC. The encoded protein is CASSSGGAGTQYF. V gene TRBV28 combines with J gene TRBJ2-5; weak D call: TRBD2 (6 bases). CDR3 length: 13 amino acids. Trimming removed 4 bases from V and 7 bases from J, with 13 bases in between. Germline V gene lookup returns CDR1 MDHEN and CDR2 SYDVKM.

This clone has more than one count but fewer than ten. V is TRBV7-2 and J is TRBJ1-1, with TRBD1 matching 9 bases. There are 14 residues in the CDR3. The V and J ends lost 6 bases and 5 bases, in that order; junction bases with no gene match: 7. Germline assignment: CDR1 SGHTA and CDR2 FQGNSA. CDR3 region: CASRFTGGGTEAFF. The CDR3 nucleotides read TGTGCCAGCAGATTTACAGGGGGCGGGACTGAAGCTTTCTTT.

V is TRBV9 and J is TRBJ2-3; D ambiguous. Trimming took off 4 bases at V and 6 bases at J, with 15 bases between the two ends. CDR3 size: 14 residues. Germline CDR1 is SGDLS and CDR2 is YYNGEE. The DNA for the CDR3 is TGTGCCAGCAGCCCGGACCCTGGGGTGGATACGCAGTATTTT. This translates into CASSPDPGVDTQYF.

This clone was picked up a small number of times. The J gene is TRBJ1-1, the V gene TRBV25-1, with TRBD1 as a possible D gene (6 bases). Trimming left V 4 bases short and J 8 bases short, with 20 bases between. The CDR3 extends over 15 amino acids. Germline lookup yields CDR1 MGHDK and CDR2 SYGVNS. Written as DNA, the CDR3 is TGTGCCAGCAGTGGAGACGCCCGGGACACCTTAGAAGCTTTCTTT. This translates into CASSGDARDTLEAFF.

This clone has just a few counts. The gene calls are TRBV29-1 and TRBJ2-1, with TRBD2 matching over 16 bases. The CDR3 is 15 residues long. Germline V CDR1 and CDR2: SQVTM, ANQGSEA. Trimming cost V 2 bases and J 9 bases; bases outside gene matches: 4. The CDR3 protein is CSVEPGTSGRVEQFF. The CDR3 bases are TGCAGCGTTGAACCCGGGACTAGCGGGAGGGTTGAGCAGTTCTTC.

This sequence joins TRBV11-3 and TRBJ2-2; a weak D match, TRBD1 (6 bases). Trimming shortened V by 2 bases and J by 6 bases, and 10 bases separated the two germline ends. The CDR3 is 14 amino acids. Germline V gives CDR1 SGHNT, CDR2 YENEEA. This CDR3 reads CASSLRQASGELFF. For the CDR3, the DNA is TGTGCCAGCAGCTTAAGACAGGCATCCGGGGAGCTGTTTTTT.